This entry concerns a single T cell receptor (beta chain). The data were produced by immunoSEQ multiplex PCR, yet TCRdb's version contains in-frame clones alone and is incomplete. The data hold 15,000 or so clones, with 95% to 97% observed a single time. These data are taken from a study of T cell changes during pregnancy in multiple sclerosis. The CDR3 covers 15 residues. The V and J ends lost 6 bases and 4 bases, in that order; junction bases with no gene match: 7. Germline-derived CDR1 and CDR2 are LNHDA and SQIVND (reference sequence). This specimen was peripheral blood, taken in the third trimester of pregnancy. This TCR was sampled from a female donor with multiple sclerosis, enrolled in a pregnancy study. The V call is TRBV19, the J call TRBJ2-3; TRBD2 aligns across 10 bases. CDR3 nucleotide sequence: TGTGCCAGTAGGGAGCTAGCGGGAGCAGCAGATACGCAGTATTTT. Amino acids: CASRELAGAADTQYF.